The 22 T cell receptor beta chains given below trace back to one sample, sequenced in a study of early T cells in non-severe SARS-CoV-2 infection. Each CDR3 protein gets one entry after TCRdb re-called the 5' RACE reads with MiXCR. The sample records tens of thousands of distinct CDR3 sequences, around 10% being singletons. Material: whole blood. The receptors stem from an adult who was a healthcare worker with PCR-confirmed SARS-CoV-2 infection or an uninfected control (not recorded which).

This clonotype was picked up a small number of times. J is TRBJ2-7 and V is TRBV4-1; 11 bases match TRBD2. This CDR3 has 17 residues. V gave up 1 base and J gave up 0 bases; unmatched junction bases: 5. Per the germline V gene, CDR1 is MGHRA and CDR2 is YSYEKL. The CDR3 is CASSQGRLAGNSYEQYF. The DNA for the CDR3 is TGCGCCAGCAGCCAAGGGAGACTAGCGGGGAACTCCTACGAGCAGTACTTC.

This clonotype occurred a few times. This chain uses TRBV11-3 with TRBJ2-5; 10 bases agree with TRBD2. Trimming at V came to 1 base and at J to 4 bases, leaving 12 bases not matched to a gene. Germline CDR1 reads SGHNT; CDR2 reads YENEEA. The CDR3 is made up of 18 amino acids. CDR3 sequence (DNA): TGTGCCAGCAGCTTAGTGTCTTGGTCTAGCGGGAGTACAGAGACCCAGTACTTC. Translating gives CASSLVSWSSGSTETQYF.

There are a few counts of this clonotype. The chain carries TRBV27 and TRBJ2-1; D is unclear. Germline-derived CDR1 and CDR2 are MNHEY and SMNVEV (reference sequence). V was trimmed by 5 bases and J by 0 bases, leaving 11 bases between them. This CDR3 comprises 15 residues. The CDR3 nucleotides are TGTGCCAGCAGTGCTGATGCAAGCTCCTACAATGAGCAGTTCTTC. Protein product: CASSADASSYNEQFF.

This clonotype was seen ten or more times. V gene TRBV28 combines with J gene TRBJ2-2, with 15 bases fitting TRBD2. The V segment lost 7 bases and the J segment 4 bases; nucleotides outside the gene matches: 7. Per germline, CDR1 MDHEN and CDR2 SYDVKM. CDR3 length: 17 residues. For the CDR3, the DNA is TGTGCCAGCATCGGACTAGCGGGGGGGCAAAGCACCGGGGAGCTGTTTTTT. Translated, it gives CASIGLAGGQSTGELFF.

The rearrangement uses TRBV27 and TRBJ1-2; 8 bases fit TRBD1. CDR1 is MNHEY and CDR2 is SMNVEV in the germline V gene (reference sequence). The CDR3 spans 14 residues. The V segment lost 4 bases and the J segment 7 bases; nucleotides outside the gene matches: 8. CDR3 in amino acids: CASSYGQGSRGYTF. CDR3 DNA: TGTGCCAGCAGTTATGGACAGGGCAGTCGTGGCTACACCTTC.

This clonotype was seen a handful of times. This chain joins TRBV5-6 and TRBJ1-2; D gene unclear. With 0 bases removed from V and 4 bases from J, the gap between germline ends came to 10 bases. CDR1 SGHDT and CDR2 YYEEEE come from the germline V gene. The CDR3 covers 14 residues. The CDR3 protein is CASSLEVAAYGYTF. CDR3 nucleotide sequence: TGTGCCAGCAGCTTGGAGGTGGCGGCCTATGGCTACACCTTC.

In this sample, this clonotype turned up many times. This rearrangement joins TRBV19 to TRBJ2-3; unclear D gene. This CDR3 spans 15 amino acids. The V end lost 3 bases, the J end lost 1 base, and 11 bases lay between the germline ends. From germline, CDR1 is LNHDA and CDR2 SQIVND (reference sequence). The CDR3, as DNA: TGTGCCAGTAGTATGAGACCCGACCGCACAGATACGCAGTATTTT. Amino acid sequence: CASSMRPDRTDTQYF.

This clonotype was picked up many times. The chain joins TRBV7-9 to TRBJ1-5, with D uncertain. Germline lookup yields CDR1 SEHNR and CDR2 FQNEAQ (reference sequence). The V end lost 5 bases, the J end lost 4 bases, and 6 bases lay between the germline ends. The CDR3 is 12 residues long. The chain's CDR3 is CASSLLNQPQHF. CDR3 bases: TGTGCCAGCAGCCTTCTAAATCAGCCCCAGCATTTT.

This clonotype has ten or more counts. Here the CDR3 reads CASSGLGDSPLHF. The CDR3 DNA sequence: TGTGCCAGTTCAGGACTGGGGGATTCACCCCTCCACTTT. The rearrangement joins TRBV19 to TRBJ1-6; TRBD1 might be the D (5 bases). The CDR3 is 13 residues long. Germline CDR1 is LNHDA and CDR2 is SQIVND (reference sequence). Trimming left V 8 bases short and J 8 bases short, with 13 bases between.

The rearrangement joins TRBV5-3 to TRBJ1-5; D is possibly TRBD1 (6 bases). TRBV5-3 is annotated as an ORF whose role is uncertain. The CDR3 spans 19 residues. Trimming cost V 7 bases and J 2 bases, with 28 bases left between them. The CDR3 nucleotides read TGTGCCAGAGTGCTCTGGGTTCGGGGGCCTGAGGTGGGCAATCAGCCCCAGCATTTT. Translating gives CARVLWVRGPEVGNQPQHF.

This clonotype showed up just a few times. The rearrangement joins TRBV7-9 to TRBJ2-2, with 11 bases matching TRBD2. V gave up 6 bases and J gave up 4 bases; unmatched junction bases: 4. The CDR3 is made up of 15 amino acids. Germline V gene data show CDR1 as SEHNR and CDR2 as FQNEAQ (reference sequence). CDR3 residues: CASRLAGARTGELFF. CDR3 bases: TGTGCCAGCAGACTAGCGGGGGCCCGCACCGGGGAGCTGTTTTTT. Based on the CDR3 plus reference TRBV7-9 and TRBJ2-2, the full variable domain is DTGVSQNPRHKITKRGQNVTFRCDPISEHNRLYWYRQTLGQGPEFLTYFQNEAQLEKSRLLSDRFSAERPKGSFSTLEIQRTEQGDSAMYLCASRLAGARTGELFFGEGSRLTVL.

The chain couples TRBV30 to TRBJ1-1; TRBD1 aligns across 10 bases. This CDR3 spans 16 amino acids. Trimming took 4 bases from V and 3 from J; bases not matched to a gene: 11. The germline V gene has CDR1 GTSNPN and CDR2 SVGIG (reference sequence). CDR3 region: CAWTEDRGRVDTEAFF. Written as DNA, the CDR3 is TGTGCCTGGACGGAAGACAGGGGGCGAGTTGACACTGAAGCTTTCTTT.

This clonotype came up a few times. The chain links TRBV11-2 to TRBJ2-1; D is perhaps TRBD1 (6 bases). The CDR3 has 14 residues. Germline loops: CDR1 SGHAT, CDR2 FQNNGV. Trimming cost V 5 bases and J 2 bases, with 10 bases left between them. DNA of the CDR3: TGTGCCAGCAGCGGGCGGACAGCCTACAATGAGCAGTTCTTC. This codes for CASSGRTAYNEQFF.

With respect to this clonotype: Just one base apart from a much larger clone, this may be a read error. The chain has TRBV7-9 and TRBJ1-1; D ambiguous. The CDR3 runs to 13 residues. The germline gives CDR1 SEHNR, CDR2 FQNEAQ (reference sequence). CDR3 sequence: CVSQVGFNTEAFF. The CDR3 bases are TGTGTGAGCCAGGTGGGCTTCAACACTGAAGCTTTCTTT.

The sample holds many counts of this clonotype. This chain uses TRBV6-5 with TRBJ1-2, with unresolved D. Looked up from germline, CDR1 is MNHEY and CDR2 is SVGAGI. Trimming stripped 2 bases from V and 8 bases from J, with 21 bases between. This CDR3 contains 16 residues. The CDR3 DNA follows: TGTGCCAGCAGTTACCGAGGGATACCCCCTCTTGGAGGCTACACCTTC. Its translation is CASSYRGIPPLGGYTF.

CDR3 residues: CASSFSPGSGDTQYF. The DNA for the CDR3 is TGTGCCAGCAGTTTCTCCCCCGGCTCCGGAGATACGCAGTATTTT. The rearrangement uses TRBV12-3 or TRBV12-4 and TRBJ2-3; D is ambiguous. The CDR3 sequence is 15 residues long. V was pared by 3 bases and J by 5 bases, with 15 bases between.

This rearrangement joins TRBV6-1 to TRBJ1-2; weak D call: TRBD1 (5 bases). The CDR3 loop spans 15 amino acids. CDR1 is MNHNS and CDR2 is SASEGT in the germline V gene. V lost 3 bases, J lost 4 bases, and 15 bases lay in between. The CDR3: CASSDSRGAGYGYTF. The CDR3, as DNA: TGTGCCAGCAGTGATAGTAGGGGCGCTGGCTATGGCTACACCTTC.

This clonotype was counted many times. V is TRBV7-8 and J is TRBJ1-5, with D maybe TRBD1 (5 bases). There are 16 residues in the CDR3. V lost 5 bases, J lost 4 bases, and 18 bases lay in between. Germline values: CDR1 SGHVS, CDR2 FQNEAQ. CDR3 coding DNA: TGTGCCAGCAGCCTAGTTGGGGCGGGGTATAATCAGCCCCAGCATTTT. Translation gives CASSLVGAGYNQPQHF.

The chain carries TRBV7-2 and TRBJ1-2, with D maybe TRBD1 (5 bases). Germline V gene sequence: CDR1 SGHTA, CDR2 FQGNSA. The CDR3 runs 13 residues. V shed 1 base and J shed 7 bases, with 10 bases lying between them. The CDR3 DNA reads as TGTGCCAGCAGCTTAGTGGCGCAGGGTGGCTACACCTTC. It encodes CASSLVAQGGYTF.

The genes are TRBV2 and TRBJ1-5; 9 nucleotides line up with TRBD1. Germline assignment: CDR1 SNHLY and CDR2 FYNNEI. J lost 5 bases, V lost 4 bases, and 6 bases had no gene match. The CDR3 extends over 15 amino acids. CDR3 DNA sequence: TGTGCCAGCAGTGGGGAGGACAGGGGTTATCAGCCCCAGCATTTT. Residues: CASSGEDRGYQPQHF.

This clonotype was seen a handful of times. The V gene is TRBV5-1, the J gene TRBJ2-2, with 9 nucleotides matching TRBD2. V was pared by 3 bases and J by 1 base, with 4 bases of the junction left unmatched. This CDR3 region has 16 residues. The germline gives CDR1 SGHRS, CDR2 YFSETQ. The CDR3 sequence is CASSSGTSRNTGELFF. CDR3 nucleotides: TGCGCCAGCAGCTCAGGGACTAGCAGGAACACCGGGGAGCTGTTTTTT.

This clonotype was seen more than once but under ten times. The rearrangement links TRBV29-1 to TRBJ2-7; TRBD2 is a possible D gene (5 bases). Deletions cut 4 bases from V and 2 bases from J, with 18 bases between. Germline V lookup: CDR1 SQVTM, CDR2 ANQGSEA. The CDR3 extends over 15 amino acids. The CDR3 sequence: CSVAFLRGFTYEQYF. For the CDR3, the DNA is TGCAGCGTTGCCTTCTTACGGGGTTTCACCTACGAGCAGTACTTC.